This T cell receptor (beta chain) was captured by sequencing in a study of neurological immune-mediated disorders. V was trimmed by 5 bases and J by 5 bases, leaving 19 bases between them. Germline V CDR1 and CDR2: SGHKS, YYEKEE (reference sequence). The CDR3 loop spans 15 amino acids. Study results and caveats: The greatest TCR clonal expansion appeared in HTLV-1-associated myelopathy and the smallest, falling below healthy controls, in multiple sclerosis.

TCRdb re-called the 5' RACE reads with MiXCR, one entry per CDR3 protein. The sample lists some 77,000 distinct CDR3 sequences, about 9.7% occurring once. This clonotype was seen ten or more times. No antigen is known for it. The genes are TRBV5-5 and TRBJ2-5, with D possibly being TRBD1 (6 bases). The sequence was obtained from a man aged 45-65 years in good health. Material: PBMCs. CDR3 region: CASRTIQGGLETQYF. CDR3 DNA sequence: TGTGCCAGCAGAACCATACAGGGCGGGCTGGAGACCCAGTACTTC.